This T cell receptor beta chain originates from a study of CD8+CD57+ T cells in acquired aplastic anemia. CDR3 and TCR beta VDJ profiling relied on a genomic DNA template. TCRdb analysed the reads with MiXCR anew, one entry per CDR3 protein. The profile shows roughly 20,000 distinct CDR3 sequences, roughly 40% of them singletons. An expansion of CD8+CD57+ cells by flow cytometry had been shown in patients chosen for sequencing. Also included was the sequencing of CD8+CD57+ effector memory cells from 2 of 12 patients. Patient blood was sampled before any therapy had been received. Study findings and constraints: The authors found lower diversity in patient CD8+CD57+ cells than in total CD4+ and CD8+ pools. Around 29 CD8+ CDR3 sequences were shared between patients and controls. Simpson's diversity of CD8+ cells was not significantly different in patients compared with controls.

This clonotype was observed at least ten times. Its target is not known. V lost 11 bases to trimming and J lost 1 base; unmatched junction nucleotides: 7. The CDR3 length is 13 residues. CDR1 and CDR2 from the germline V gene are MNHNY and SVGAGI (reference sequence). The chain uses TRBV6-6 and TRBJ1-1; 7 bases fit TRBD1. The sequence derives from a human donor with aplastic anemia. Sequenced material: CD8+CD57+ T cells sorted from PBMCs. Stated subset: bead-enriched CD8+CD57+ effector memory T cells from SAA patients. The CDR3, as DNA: TGTGCCGGGGGGACAGCTCCGAACACTGAAGCTTTCTTT. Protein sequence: CAGGTAPNTEAFF.